This paragraph covers one TCR beta chain sequence. Its antigen is not identified. The data originate from a study of T cell repertoires in cytomegalovirus infection. Study information: Through public TCR beta signatures, both CMV infection and matching HLA type were indicated.

Findings and limits, study-wide: Ex vivo, HLA-C-restricted CMV-specific TCR beta clonotypes prevailed over the rest of the response.

Each CDR3 protein gets one entry after TCRdb re-called the reads with MiXCR. The sample holds about 770,000 distinct CDR3 sequences, 25% to 35% seen once. This TCR was sampled from a human donor in good health (CMV status not recorded). Some clones in this sample may be carry-over from other donors' samples. The sequencing here drew on cultured CD8+ T cells from PBMCs, taken from culture after CMV antigen stimulation.

The DNA for the CDR3 is TGTGCCAGCAGCACTAGCGGGGGGACTTACAATGAGCAGTTCTTC. This encodes CASSTSGGTYNEQFF. The V gene is TRBV27, the J gene TRBJ2-1; the match to TRBD2 covers 12 bases. After removal of 6 bases from V and 4 bases from J, the junction contained 4 bases not matched to a gene. The CDR3 is 15 amino acids. Germline lookup yields CDR1 MNHEY and CDR2 SMNVEV (reference sequence).